The clone carrying this TCR beta chain has ten or more counts. Its antigen is currently unknown. Only patients with CD8+CD57+ cell expansion on flow cytometry were chosen for sequencing. Each patient had severe acquired aplastic anemia. The source of the sample is a study of CD8+CD57+ T cells in acquired aplastic anemia. About the research overall: Isolated CD4+ and CD8+ cells, once sorted, yielded DNA averaging approximately 3 ug. Study conclusions and caveats: Significant differences in CD8+ Simpson's diversity were not observed between patients and controls.

Genomic DNA constituted the template upon which TCR beta VDJ and CDR3 profiling was performed. In TCRdb, the reads were re-called with MiXCR into one record per CDR3 protein. The table lists fewer than 200,000 distinct CDR3 sequences, around 50% of them singletons. The CDR3 loop spans 15 amino acids. CDR1 and CDR2 from the germline V gene are LNHDA and SQIVND (reference sequence). Trimming cost V 4 bases and J 3 bases; bases outside gene matches: 4. The clonotype comes from a human donor with aplastic anemia. Material: sorted CD4+, CD8+, or CD8+CD57+ T cells (not recorded which) from PBMCs. The chain is built from TRBV19 and TRBJ2-1; 9 bases line up with TRBD1. In DNA form, the CDR3 reads TGTGCCAGTAGTACGGACAGGGGACGCTACAATGAGCAGTTCTTC. The encoded protein is CASSTDRGRYNEQFF.